This TCR beta chain is drawn from a study of T cell responses to AZD1222 COVID-19 vaccine. Study-level points and caveats: Of the AZD1222 recipients, only six were seropositive at baseline.

V lost 3 bases, J lost 0 bases, and 9 bases lay in between. The CDR3 sequence is 15 residues long. Germline V lookup: CDR1 LNHNV, CDR2 YYDKDF (reference sequence). As for this clone: The target antigen is unknown.

Clones were read by immunoSEQ multiplex PCR, and TCRdb kept only the in-frame ones, dropping some. The sample holds over 85,000 clones, roughly nine tenths seen once. The receptor's source is an adult in good health. The chain carries TRBV15 and TRBJ1-5; a possible D gene is TRBD1 (6 bases). The sequencing used peripheral blood, collected on day 0 of AZD1222 vaccination. The CDR3 sequence is CATSRGTSSNQPQHF. Written as DNA, the CDR3 is TGTGCCACCAGCAGGGGGACATCTAGCAATCAGCCCCAGCATTTT.